This T cell receptor (beta chain) was obtained from a study of T-cell memory formation after mild COVID-19. TCRdb reanalysed the 5' RACE reads using MiXCR and keeps one entry per CDR3 protein. The sample includes about 290,000 distinct CDR3 sequences, about 15% of them seen just once. The CDR3 sequence is 17 residues long. The trim removed 5 bases at V and 2 bases at J, leaving 6 bases unmatched. In germline, CDR1 is MNHEY, CDR2 SVGEGT. This clonotype was observed a handful of times. The J gene is TRBJ2-3, the V gene TRBV6-2 or TRBV6-3, with TRBD2 identical over 14 bases. This TCR derives from a man aged 18 to 30 who had mild COVID-19 (a few samples of this study predate the infection). Cell type and time point are not known. The sequenced sample consisted of PBMCs or a T cell subset sorted from them (not recorded which). This CDR3 reads CASSRRLAGGLTDTQYF. The CDR3 DNA follows: TGTGCCAGCAGTCGCAGACTAGCGGGGGGGCTCACAGATACGCAGTATTTT.